The rows below give T cell receptor beta chains drawn from one sample of a study of blood T cell repertoires in COVID-19. Sequenced by immunoSEQ multiplex PCR; TCRdb stores in-frame clones only, minus some. The sample lists some 210,000 clones, 70% to 90% occurring once. Sequencing was performed on peripheral blood. The receptors were sampled from a woman aged 40 to 50 who had recovered from COVID-19. Both conserved end residues are part of each CDR3. A D gene is named only where the DNA matches it firmly.

D,J,V,CDR3
TRBD1,TRBJ1-6,TRBV27,CASSSRGTANNSPLHF
TRBD2,TRBJ2-2,TRBV19,CASSLRTSGTKTGELFF
NA,TRBJ1-2,TRBV7-9,CASSLGAGDYGYTF
NA,TRBJ1-4,TRBV5-4,CASSSYREEKLFF
TRBD1,TRBJ2-2,TRBV2,CASRGDSTHTGELFF
NA,TRBJ1-3,TRBV28,CASSSTGTPGNTIYF
TRBD1,TRBJ1-4,TRBV7-9,CASSGDRARTNEKLFF
TRBD1,TRBJ1-5,TRBV10-3,CAISESGTGSNQPQHF
NA,TRBJ2-7,TRBV5-1,CASSLGQESSYEQYF
NA,TRBJ2-2,TRBV5-6,CASSFHVWGDTGELFF
TRBD2,TRBJ2-3,TRBV4-1,CASSQGPGLSTDTQYF
TRBD1,TRBJ1-1,TRBV3-1/TRBV3-2,CASSPYRGSAEAFF
NA,TRBJ2-7,TRBV3-1/TRBV3-2,CASSQPKTPYEQYF
NA,TRBJ2-3,TRBV5-4,CASSLGAGSTDTQYF
NA,TRBJ1-1,TRBV7-2,CASSSHSDSRTEAFF
NA,TRBJ1-2,TRBV19,CASSTSGSGFRGYTF
NA,TRBJ2-3,TRBV28,CASSYPGADTQYF
NA,TRBJ2-5,TRBV7-8,CASSRGGGQGVETQYF
NA,TRBJ1-5,TRBV30,CAWSVVEDQPQHF
NA,TRBJ2-2,TRBV7-9,CASSSNHVGRDTGELFF
TRBD2,TRBJ2-3,TRBV3-1/TRBV3-2,CASSPSLAGGITDTQYF
NA,TRBJ1-6,TRBV27,CASSLTWWNSPLHF
TRBD1,TRBJ2-5,TRBV4-2,CASSQRTGAPETQYF
TRBD2,TRBJ2-3,TRBV24-1,CATTSGSSTDTQYF
TRBD1,TRBJ2-1,TRBV18,CASSHGQGARNEQFF
TRBD1,TRBJ1-2,TRBV7-3,CASSLTGQGQYGYTF
TRBD1,TRBJ2-2,TRBV9,CASSAGTAFIGELFF
TRBD2,TRBJ2-2,TRBV11-2,CASSLEGGLVGELFF
NA,TRBJ1-1,TRBV20-1,CSARWRGRAFF
NA,TRBJ1-1,TRBV19,CASSIEREVTEAFF
NA,TRBJ1-5,TRBV4-2,CASSQGNSGLAGNQPQHF
TRBD1,TRBJ2-1,TRBV6-2/TRBV6-3,CASSYRQGAYNEQFF
NA,TRBJ2-7,TRBV19,CASSIGWGGMSYEQYF
TRBD1,TRBJ1-4,TRBV28,CASSFQGEDDKLFF
TRBD1,TRBJ2-2,TRBV19,CASSSPDRGSGELFF
NA,TRBJ2-3,TRBV28,CASGAYRHSSTDTQYF
TRBD1,TRBJ2-3,TRBV2,CASSVQTGLSTDTQYF
NA,TRBJ2-7,TRBV4-2,CASSQGDTDQEQYF
TRBD1,TRBJ1-4,TRBV2,CASDRQGLLVGISEKLFF
NA,TRBJ2-7,TRBV6-5,CASSYRAGSYEQYF
TRBD1,TRBJ1-2,TRBV11-2,CASSFTALLGGGYGYTF
TRBD1,TRBJ1-2,TRBV6-1,CASSESGQEIYGYTF
NA,TRBJ1-5,TRBV18,CASSPEDSNQPQHF
NA,TRBJ2-2,TRBV4-3,CASSQDWTETGELFF
NA,TRBJ2-1,TRBV27,CASSFGGAYNEQFF
TRBD1,TRBJ1-4,TRBV4-1,CASSQEGVGTDEKLFF
NA,TRBJ1-2,TRBV7-9,CASSLVQTNYGYTF
NA,TRBJ2-7,TRBV6-5,CAGGRREQYF
NA,TRBJ1-2,TRBV28,CASSIRDITGYTF
TRBD2,TRBJ2-3,TRBV7-2,CASRLAGPTDTQYF
TRBD2,TRBJ2-2,TRBV5-1,CASSWGTSGNTGELFF